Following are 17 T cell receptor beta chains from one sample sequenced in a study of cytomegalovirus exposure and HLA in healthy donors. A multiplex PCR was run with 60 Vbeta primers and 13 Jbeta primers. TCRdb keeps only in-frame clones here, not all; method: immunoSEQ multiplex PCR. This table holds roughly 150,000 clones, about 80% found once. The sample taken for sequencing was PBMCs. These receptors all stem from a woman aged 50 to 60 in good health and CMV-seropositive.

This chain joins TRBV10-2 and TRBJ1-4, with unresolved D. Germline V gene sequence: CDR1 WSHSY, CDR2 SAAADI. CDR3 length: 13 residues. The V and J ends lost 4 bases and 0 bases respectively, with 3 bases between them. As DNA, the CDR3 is TGCGCCAGCAGTGGGCCAACTAATGAAAAACTGTTTTTT. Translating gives CASSGPTNEKLFF.

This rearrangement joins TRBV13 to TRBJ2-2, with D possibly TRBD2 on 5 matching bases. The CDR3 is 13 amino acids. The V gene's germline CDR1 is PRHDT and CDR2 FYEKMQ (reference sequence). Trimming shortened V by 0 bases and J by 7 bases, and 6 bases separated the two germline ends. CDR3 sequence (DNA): TGTGCCAGCAGCTTAGGCCGGGGCGGGGAGCTGTTTTTT. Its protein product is CASSLGRGGELFF.

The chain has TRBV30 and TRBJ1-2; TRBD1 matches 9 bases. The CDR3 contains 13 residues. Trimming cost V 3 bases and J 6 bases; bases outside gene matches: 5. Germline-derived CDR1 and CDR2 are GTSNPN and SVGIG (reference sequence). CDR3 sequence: CAWSFTGGDGYTF. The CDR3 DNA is TGTGCCTGGAGCTTCACAGGGGGCGATGGCTACACCTTC.

The CDR3 DNA is TGTGCCAGCAGTTTCAAGGACAGCCCCTACGAGCAGTACTTC. Residues: CASSFKDSPYEQYF. The chain carries TRBV27 and TRBJ2-7, with D maybe TRBD1 (6 bases). CDR3 length equals 14 residues. The germline gives CDR1 MNHEY, CDR2 SMNVEV (reference sequence). V gave up 3 bases and J gave up 2 bases, with 11 bases separating them.

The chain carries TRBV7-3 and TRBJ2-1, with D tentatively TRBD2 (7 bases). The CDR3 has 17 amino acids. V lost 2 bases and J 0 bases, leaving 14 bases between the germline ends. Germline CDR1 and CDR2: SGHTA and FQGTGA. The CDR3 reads CASSLFGGLSSYNEQFF. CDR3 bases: TGTGCCAGCAGCTTATTCGGGGGGCTCAGCTCCTACAATGAGCAGTTCTTC.

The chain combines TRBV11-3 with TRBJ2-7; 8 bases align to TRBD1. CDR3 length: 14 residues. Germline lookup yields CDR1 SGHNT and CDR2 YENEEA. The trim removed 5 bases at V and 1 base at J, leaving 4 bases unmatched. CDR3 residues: CASSQGAGSYEQYF. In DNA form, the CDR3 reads TGTGCCAGCAGCCAGGGGGCTGGGTCCTACGAGCAGTACTTC.

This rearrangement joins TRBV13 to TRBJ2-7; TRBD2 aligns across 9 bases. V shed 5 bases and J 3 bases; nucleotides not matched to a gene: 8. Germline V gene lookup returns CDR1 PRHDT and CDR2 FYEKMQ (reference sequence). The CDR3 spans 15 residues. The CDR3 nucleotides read TGTGCCAGCAGCCGACGGGGCGGGGGGGACTACGAGCAGTACTTC. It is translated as CASSRRGGGDYEQYF.

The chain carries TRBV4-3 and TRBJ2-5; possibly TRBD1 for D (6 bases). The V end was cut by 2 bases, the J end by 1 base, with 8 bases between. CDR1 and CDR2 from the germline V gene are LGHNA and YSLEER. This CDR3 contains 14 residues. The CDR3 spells CASSQTGIQETQYF. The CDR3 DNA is TGCGCCAGCAGCCAAACAGGGATCCAAGAGACCCAGTACTTC.

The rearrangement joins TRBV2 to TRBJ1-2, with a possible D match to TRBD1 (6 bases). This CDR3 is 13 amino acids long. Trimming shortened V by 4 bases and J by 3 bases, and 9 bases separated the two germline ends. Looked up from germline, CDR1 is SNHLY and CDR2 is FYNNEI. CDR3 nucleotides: TGTGCCAGCAGTGCCGAGGGGGACTATGGCTACACCTTC. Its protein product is CASSAEGDYGYTF.

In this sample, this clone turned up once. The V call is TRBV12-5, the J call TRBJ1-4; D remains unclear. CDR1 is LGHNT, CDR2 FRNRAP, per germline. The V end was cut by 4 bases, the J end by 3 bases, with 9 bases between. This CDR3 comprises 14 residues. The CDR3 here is CASGSAGANEKLFF. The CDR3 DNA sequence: TGTGCTAGTGGTTCTGCCGGGGCTAATGAAAAACTGTTTTTT.

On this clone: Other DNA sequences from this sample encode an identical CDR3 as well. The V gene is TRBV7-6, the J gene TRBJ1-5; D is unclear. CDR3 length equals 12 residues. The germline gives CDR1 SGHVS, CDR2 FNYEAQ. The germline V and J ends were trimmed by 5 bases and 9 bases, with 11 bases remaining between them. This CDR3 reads CASSLPGGPQHF. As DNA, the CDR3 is TGTGCCAGCAGCCTTCCCGGCGGGCCCCAGCATTTT.

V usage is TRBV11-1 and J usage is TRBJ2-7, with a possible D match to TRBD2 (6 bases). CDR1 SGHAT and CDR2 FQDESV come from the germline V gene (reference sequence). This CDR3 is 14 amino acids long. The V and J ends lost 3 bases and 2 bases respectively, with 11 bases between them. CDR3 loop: CASSLRGFTYEQYF. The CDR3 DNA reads TGTGCCAGCAGCTTGCGGGGTTTTACCTACGAGCAGTACTTC.

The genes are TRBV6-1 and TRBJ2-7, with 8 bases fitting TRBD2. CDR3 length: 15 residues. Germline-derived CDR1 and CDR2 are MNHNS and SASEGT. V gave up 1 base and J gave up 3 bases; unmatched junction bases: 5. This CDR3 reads CASSEGSGTGYEQYF. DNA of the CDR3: TGTGCCAGCAGTGAAGGTAGCGGGACGGGCTACGAGCAGTACTTC.

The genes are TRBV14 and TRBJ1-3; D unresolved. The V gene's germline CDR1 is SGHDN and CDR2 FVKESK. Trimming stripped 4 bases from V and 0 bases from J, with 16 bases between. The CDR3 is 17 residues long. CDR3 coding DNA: TGTGCCAGCAGCCGAAACACCCGTCTTACCTCTGGAAACACCATATATTTT. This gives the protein CASSRNTRLTSGNTIYF. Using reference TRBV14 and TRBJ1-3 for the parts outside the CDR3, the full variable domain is EAGVTQFPSHSVIEKGQTVTLRCDPISGHDNLYWYRRVMGKEIKFLLHFVKESKQDESGMPNNRFLAERTGGTYSTLKVQPAELEDSGVYFCASSRNTRLTSGNTIYFGEGSWLTVV.

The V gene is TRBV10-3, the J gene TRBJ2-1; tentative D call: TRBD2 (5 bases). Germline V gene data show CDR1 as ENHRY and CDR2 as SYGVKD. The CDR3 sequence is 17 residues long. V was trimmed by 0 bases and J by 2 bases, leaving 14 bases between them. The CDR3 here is CAISESVQDWAYNEQFF. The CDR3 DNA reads TGTGCCATCAGTGAGTCTGTTCAGGACTGGGCCTACAATGAGCAGTTCTTC.

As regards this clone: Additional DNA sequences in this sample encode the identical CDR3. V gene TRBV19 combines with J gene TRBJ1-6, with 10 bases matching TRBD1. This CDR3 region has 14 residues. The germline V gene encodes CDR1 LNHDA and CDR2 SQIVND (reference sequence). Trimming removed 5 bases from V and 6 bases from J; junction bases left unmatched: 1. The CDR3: CASSDRGRNSPLHF. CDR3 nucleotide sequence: TGTGCCAGTAGTGACAGGGGGCGTAATTCACCCCTCCACTTT.

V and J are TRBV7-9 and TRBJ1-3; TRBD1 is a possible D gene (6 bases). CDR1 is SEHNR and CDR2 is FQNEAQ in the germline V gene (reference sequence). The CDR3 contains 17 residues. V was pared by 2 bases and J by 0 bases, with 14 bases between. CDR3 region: CASSLHLDRSSGNTIYF. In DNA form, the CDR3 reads TGTGCCAGCAGCTTACACCTCGACAGGAGCTCTGGAAACACCATATATTTT.